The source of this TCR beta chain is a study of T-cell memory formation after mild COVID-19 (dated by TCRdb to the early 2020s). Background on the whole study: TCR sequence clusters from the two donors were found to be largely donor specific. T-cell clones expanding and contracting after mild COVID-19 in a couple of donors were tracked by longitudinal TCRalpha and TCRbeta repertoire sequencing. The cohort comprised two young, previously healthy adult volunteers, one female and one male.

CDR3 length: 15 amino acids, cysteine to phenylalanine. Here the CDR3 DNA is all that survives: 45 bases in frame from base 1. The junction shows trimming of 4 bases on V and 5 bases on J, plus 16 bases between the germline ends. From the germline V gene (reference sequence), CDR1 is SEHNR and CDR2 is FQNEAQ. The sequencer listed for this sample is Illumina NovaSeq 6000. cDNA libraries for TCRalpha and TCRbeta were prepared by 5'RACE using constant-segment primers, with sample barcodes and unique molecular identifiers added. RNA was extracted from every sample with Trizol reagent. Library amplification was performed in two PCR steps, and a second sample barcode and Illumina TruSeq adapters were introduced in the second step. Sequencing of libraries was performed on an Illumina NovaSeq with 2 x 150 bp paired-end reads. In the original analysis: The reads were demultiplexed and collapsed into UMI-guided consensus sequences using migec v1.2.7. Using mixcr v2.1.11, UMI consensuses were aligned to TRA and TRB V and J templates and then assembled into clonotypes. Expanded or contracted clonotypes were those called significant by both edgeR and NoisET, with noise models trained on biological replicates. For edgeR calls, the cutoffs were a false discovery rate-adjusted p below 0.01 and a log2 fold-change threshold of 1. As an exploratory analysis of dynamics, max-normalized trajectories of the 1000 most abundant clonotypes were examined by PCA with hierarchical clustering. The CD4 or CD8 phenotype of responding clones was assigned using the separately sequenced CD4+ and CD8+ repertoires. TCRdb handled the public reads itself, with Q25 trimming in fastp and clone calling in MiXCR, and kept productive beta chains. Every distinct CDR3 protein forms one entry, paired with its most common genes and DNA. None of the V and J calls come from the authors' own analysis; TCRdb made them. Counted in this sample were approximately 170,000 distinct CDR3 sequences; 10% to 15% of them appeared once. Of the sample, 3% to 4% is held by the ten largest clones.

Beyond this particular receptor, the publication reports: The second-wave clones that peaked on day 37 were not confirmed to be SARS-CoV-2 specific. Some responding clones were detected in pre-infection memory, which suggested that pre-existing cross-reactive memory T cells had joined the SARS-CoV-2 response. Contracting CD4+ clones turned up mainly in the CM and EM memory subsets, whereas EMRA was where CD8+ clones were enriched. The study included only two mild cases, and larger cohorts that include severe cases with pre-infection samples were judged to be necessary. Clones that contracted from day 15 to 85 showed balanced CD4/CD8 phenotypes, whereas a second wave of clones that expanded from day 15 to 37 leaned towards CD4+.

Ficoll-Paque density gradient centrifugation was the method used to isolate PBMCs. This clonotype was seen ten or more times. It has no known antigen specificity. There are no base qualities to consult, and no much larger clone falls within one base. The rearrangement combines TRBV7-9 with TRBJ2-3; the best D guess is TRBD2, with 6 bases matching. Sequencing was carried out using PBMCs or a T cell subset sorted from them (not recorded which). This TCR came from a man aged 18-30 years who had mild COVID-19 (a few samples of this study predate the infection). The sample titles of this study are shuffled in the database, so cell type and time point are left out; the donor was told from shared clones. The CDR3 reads CASSSRAEGGDTQYF. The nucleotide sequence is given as TGTGCCAGCAGCTCACGAGCGGAGGGTGGAGATACGCAGTATTTT. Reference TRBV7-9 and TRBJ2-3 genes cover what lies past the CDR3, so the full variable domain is DTGVSQNPRHKITKRGQNVTFRCDPISEHNRLYWYRQTLGQGPEFLTYFQNEAQLEKSRLLSDRFSAERPKGSFSTLEIQRTEQGDSAMYLCASSSRAEGGDTQYFGPGTRLTVL.